This T cell receptor beta chain was observed in a study of blood T cell repertoires in COVID-19. The method was immunoSEQ multiplex PCR; TCRdb's version includes in-frame clones alone and lacks a portion of them. The table has 400,000 to 500,000 clones, more than 70% seen once. Trimming removed 4 bases at V and 2 bases at J, with 4 bases between. In germline, CDR1 is LNHDA, CDR2 SQIVND (reference sequence). The CDR3 sequence is 12 residues long. V and J are TRBV19 and TRBJ2-3; no clear D. The clonotype comes from a woman aged 18-29 years who had been exposed to COVID-19. Sequencing used PBMCs or T cells enriched from blood (not recorded which). DNA of the CDR3: TGTGCCAGTAGTACAAACACAGATACGCAGTATTTT. It translates to CASSTNTDTQYF.